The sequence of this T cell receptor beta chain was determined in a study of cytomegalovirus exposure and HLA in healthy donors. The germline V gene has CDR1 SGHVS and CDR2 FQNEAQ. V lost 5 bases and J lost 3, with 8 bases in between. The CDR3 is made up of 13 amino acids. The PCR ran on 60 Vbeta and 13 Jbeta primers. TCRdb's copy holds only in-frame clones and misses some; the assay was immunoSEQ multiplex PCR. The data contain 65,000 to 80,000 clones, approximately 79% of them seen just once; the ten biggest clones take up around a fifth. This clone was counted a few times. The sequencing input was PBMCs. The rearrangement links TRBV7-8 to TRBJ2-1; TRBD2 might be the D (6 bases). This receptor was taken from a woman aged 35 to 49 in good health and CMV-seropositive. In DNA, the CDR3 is TGTGCCAGCAGCCCCGGGAGCTACAATGAGCAGTTCTTC. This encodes CASSPGSYNEQFF.